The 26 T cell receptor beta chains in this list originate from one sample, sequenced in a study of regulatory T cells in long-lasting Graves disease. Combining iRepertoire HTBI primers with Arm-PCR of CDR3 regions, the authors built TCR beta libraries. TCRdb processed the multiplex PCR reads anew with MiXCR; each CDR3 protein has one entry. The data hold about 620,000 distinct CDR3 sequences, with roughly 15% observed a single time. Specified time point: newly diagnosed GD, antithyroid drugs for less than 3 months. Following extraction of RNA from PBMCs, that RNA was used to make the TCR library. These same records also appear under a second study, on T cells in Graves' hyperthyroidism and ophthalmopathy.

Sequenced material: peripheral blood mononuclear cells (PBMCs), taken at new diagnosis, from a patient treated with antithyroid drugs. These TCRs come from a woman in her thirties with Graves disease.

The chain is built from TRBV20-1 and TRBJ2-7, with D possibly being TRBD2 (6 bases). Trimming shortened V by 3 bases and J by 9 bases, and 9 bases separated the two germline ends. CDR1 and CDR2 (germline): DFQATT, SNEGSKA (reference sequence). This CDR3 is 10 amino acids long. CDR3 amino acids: CSASRDLQYF. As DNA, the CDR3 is TGCAGTGCTAGCAGGGACTTGCAGTACTTC.

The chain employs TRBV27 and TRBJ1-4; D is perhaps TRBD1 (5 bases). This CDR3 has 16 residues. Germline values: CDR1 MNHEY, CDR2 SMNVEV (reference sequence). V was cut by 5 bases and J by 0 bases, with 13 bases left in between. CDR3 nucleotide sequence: TGTGCCAGCAGTCCCCGGGGGAAACCAACTAATGAAAAACTGTTTTTT. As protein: CASSPRGKPTNEKLFF.

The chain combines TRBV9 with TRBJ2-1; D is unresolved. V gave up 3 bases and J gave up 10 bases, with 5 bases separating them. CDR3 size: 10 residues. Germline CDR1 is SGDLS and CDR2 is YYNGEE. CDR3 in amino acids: CASSGTEQFF. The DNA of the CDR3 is TGTGCCAGCAGCGGGACCGAGCAGTTCTTC. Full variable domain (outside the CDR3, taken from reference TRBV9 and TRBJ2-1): DSGVTQTPKHLITATGQRVTLRCSPRSGDLSVYWYQQSLDQGLQFLIQYYNGEERAKGNILERFSAQQFPDLHSELNLSSLELGDSALYFCASSGTEQFFGPGTRLTVL.

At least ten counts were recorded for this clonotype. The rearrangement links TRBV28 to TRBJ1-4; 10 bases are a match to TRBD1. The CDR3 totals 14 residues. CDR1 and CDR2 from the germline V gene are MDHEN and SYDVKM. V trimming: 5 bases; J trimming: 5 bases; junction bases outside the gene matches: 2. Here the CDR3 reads CASSTGQGNEKLFF. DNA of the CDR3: TGTGCCAGCAGTACGGGACAGGGGAATGAAAAACTGTTTTTT.

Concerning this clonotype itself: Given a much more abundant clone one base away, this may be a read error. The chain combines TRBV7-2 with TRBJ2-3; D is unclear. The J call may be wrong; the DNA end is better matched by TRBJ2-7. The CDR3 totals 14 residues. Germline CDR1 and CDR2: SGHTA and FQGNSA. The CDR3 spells CASSFQPADYEQYF. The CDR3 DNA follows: TGTGCCAGCAGCTTCCAGCCAGCCGACTACGAGCAGTACTTC.

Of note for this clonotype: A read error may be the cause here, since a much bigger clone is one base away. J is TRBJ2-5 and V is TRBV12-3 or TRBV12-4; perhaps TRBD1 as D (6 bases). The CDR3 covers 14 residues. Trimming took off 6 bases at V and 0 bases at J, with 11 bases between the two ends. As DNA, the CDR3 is TGTGCCAGCAGAGCCACAGGGTACCAAGAGACCCAGTACTTC. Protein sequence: CASRATGYQETQYF.

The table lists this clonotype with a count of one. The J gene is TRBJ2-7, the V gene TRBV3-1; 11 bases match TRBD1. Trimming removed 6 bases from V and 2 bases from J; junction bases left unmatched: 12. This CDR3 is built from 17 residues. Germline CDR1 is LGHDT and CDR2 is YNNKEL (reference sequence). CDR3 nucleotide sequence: TGTGCCAGCAGTTATGCCGGGACAGGGGGGAGGACCTACGAGCAGTACTTC. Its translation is CASSYAGTGGRTYEQYF.

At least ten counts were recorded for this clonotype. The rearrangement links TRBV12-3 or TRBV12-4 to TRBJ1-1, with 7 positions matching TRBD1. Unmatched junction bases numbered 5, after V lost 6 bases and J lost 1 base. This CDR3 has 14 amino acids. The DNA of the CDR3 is TGTGCCAGCAGCGGGACAGCGAAGAACACTGAAGCTTTCTTT. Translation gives CASSGTAKNTEAFF.

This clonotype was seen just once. The CDR3, as DNA: TGTGCCAGCAGTTACACAGGAAACTCTGGAAACACCATATATTTT. This gives the protein CASSYTGNSGNTIYF. This chain uses TRBV6-5 with TRBJ1-3, with D maybe TRBD1 (5 bases). The CDR3 totals 15 residues. Trimming took off 2 bases at V and 0 bases at J, with 8 bases between the two ends. CDR1 MNHEY and CDR2 SVGAGI come from the germline V gene.

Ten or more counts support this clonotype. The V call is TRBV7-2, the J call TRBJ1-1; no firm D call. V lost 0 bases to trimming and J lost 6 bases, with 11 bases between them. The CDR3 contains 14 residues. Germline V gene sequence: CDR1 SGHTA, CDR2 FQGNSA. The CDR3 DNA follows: TGTGCCAGCAGCTTAGCGCTTAGGAGCGCTGAAGCTTTCTTT. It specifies CASSLALRSAEAFF. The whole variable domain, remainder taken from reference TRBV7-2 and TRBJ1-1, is GAGVSQSPSNKVTEKGKDVELRCDPISGHTALYWYRQSLGQGLEFLIYFQGNSAPDKSGLPSDRFSAERTGGSVSTLTIQRTQQEDSAVYLCASSLALRSAEAFFGQGTRLTVV.

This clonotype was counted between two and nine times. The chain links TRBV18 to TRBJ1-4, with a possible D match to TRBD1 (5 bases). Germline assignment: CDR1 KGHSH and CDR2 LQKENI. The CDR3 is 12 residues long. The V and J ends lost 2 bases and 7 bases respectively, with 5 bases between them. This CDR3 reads CASSPGTEKLFF. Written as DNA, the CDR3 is TGTGCCAGCTCACCAGGGACTGAAAAACTGTTTTTT. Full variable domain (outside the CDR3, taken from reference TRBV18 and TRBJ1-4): NAGVMQNPRHLVRRRGQEARLRCSPMKGHSHVYWYRQLPEEGLKFMVYLQKENIIDESGMPKERFSAEFPKEGPSILRIQQVVRGDSAAYFCASSPGTEKLFFGSGTQLSVL.

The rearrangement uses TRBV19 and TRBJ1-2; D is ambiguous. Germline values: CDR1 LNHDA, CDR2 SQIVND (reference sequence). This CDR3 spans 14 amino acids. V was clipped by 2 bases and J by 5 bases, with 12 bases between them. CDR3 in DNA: TGTGCCAGTAGTATACCCCGGGCAGAATATGGCTACACCTTC. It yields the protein CASSIPRAEYGYTF.

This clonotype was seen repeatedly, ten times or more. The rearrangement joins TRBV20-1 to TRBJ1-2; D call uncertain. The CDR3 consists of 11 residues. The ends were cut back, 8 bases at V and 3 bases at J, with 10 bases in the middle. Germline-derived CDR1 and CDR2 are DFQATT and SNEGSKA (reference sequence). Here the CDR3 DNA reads TGCAGTCCTGGGAGGCACTATGGCTACACCTTC. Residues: CSPGRHYGYTF.

CDR3 protein: CASSVVNRTYEQYF. The CDR3 nucleotides read TGTGCCAGCAGCGTAGTAAACAGGACCTACGAGCAGTACTTC. This chain joins TRBV9 and TRBJ2-7, with a weak D call TRBD1 (5 bases). In germline, CDR1 is SGDLS, CDR2 YYNGEE. Trimming stripped 0 bases from V and 2 bases from J, with 9 bases between. The CDR3 length is 14 residues.

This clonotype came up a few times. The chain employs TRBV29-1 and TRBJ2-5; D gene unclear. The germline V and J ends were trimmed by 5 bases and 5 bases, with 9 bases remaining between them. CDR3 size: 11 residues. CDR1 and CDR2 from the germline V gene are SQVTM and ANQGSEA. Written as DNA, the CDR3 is TGCAGCGTTAATCCAACGGAGACCCAGTACTTC. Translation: CSVNPTETQYF.

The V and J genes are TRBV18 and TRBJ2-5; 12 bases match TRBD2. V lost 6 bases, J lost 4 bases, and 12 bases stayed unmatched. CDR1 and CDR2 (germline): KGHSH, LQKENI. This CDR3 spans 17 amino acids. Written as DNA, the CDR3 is TGTGCCAGCTCGCTCAGACTAGCGGGAGTGTCGGTAGAGACCCAGTACTTC. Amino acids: CASSLRLAGVSVETQYF.

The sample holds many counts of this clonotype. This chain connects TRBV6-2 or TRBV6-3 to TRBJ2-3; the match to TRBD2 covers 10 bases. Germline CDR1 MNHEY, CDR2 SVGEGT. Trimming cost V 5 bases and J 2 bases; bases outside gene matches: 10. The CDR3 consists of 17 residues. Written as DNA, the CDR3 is TGTGCCAGCAGTGAAGTTCTAGCGGGAGTGTACACAGATACGCAGTATTTT. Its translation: CASSEVLAGVYTDTQYF.

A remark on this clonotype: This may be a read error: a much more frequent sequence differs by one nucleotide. CDR3 in amino acids: CASGPTRWDKVHEQYF. CDR3 DNA sequence: TGTGCTAGTGGTCCCACCCGGTGGGACAAGGTCCACGAGCAGTACTTC. V usage is TRBV12-5 and J usage is TRBJ2-7; tentatively, D is TRBD1 (6 bases). CDR1 LGHNT and CDR2 FRNRAP come from the germline V gene. CDR3 length: 16 amino acids. V was clipped by 5 bases and J by 5 bases, with 22 bases between them. Combining the CDR3 with reference TRBV12-5 and TRBJ2-7 gives the whole variable domain DARVTQTPRHKVTEMGQEVTMRCQPILGHNTVFWYRQTMMQGLELLAYFRNRAPLDDSGMPKDRFSAEMPDATLATLKIQPSEPRDSAVYFCASGPTRWDKVHEQYFGPGTRLTVT.

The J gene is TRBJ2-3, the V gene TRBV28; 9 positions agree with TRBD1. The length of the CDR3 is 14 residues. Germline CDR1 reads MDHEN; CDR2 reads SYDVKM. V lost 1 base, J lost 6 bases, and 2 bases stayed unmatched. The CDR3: CASSLYRGRDTQYF. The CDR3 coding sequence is TGTGCCAGCAGTTTATACAGGGGGCGCGATACGCAGTATTTT.

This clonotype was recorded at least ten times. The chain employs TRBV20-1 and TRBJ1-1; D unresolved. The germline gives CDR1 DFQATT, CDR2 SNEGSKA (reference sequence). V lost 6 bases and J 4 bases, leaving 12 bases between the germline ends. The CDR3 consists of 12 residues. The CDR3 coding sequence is TGCAGTGCAAGCGGAGTGGGCACTGAAGCTTTCTTT. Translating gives CSASGVGTEAFF.

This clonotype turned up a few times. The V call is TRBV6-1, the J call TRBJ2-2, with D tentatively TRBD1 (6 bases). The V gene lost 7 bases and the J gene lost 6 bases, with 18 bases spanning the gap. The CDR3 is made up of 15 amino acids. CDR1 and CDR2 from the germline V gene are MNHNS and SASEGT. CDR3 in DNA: TGTGCCAGCATACAGGGCCCTTTAAGGTCCGGGGAGCTGTTTTTT. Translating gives CASIQGPLRSGELFF.

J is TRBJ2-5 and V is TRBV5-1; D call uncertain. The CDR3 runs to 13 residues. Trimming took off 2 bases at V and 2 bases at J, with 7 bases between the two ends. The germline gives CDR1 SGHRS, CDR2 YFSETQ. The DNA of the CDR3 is TGCGCCAGCAGCTTCGCCCCACAAGAGACCCAGTACTTC. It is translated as CASSFAPQETQYF.

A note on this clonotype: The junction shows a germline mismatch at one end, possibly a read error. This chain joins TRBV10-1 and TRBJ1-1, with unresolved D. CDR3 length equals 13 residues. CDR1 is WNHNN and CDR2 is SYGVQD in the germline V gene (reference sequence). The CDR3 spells CASSKRENAEAFF. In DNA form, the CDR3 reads TGCGCCAGCTCGAAAAGGGAGAACGCTGAAGCTTTCTTT.

The DNA of the CDR3 is TGTGCCAGCAGCTTGGCGTGGTTAGCGGGGACCCACAATGAGCAGTTCTTC. Translating gives CASSLAWLAGTHNEQFF. V and J are TRBV5-8 and TRBJ2-1; 8 bases align to TRBD2. Germline values: CDR1 SGHTS, CDR2 YDEGEE. The V and J ends lost 0 bases and 5 bases, in that order; junction bases with no gene match: 10. The CDR3 sequence is 17 residues long.

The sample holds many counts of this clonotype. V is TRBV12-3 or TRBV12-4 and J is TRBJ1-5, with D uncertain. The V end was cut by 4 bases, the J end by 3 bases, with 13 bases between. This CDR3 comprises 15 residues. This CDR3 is CASSSGREYNQPQHF. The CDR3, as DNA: TGTGCCAGCAGTTCAGGACGGGAGTACAATCAGCCCCAGCATTTT.

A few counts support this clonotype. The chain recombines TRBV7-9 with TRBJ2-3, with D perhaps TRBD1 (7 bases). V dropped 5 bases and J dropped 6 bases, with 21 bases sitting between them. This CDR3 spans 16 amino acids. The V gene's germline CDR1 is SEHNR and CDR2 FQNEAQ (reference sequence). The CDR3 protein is CASSLQGGTSLDTQYF. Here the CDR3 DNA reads TGTGCCAGCAGCCTCCAGGGGGGAACAAGCTTGGATACGCAGTATTTT. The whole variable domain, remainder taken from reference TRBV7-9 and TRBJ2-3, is DTGVSQNPRHKITKRGQNVTFRCDPISEHNRLYWYRQTLGQGPEFLTYFQNEAQLEKSRLLSDRFSAERPKGSFSTLEIQRTEQGDSAMYLCASSLQGGTSLDTQYFGPGTRLTVL.